This T cell receptor beta chain derives from a study of cytomegalovirus exposure and HLA in healthy donors (dated by TCRdb to about 2017). In terms of the full investigation: An earlier analysis of approximately 550 of the donors reported approximately 290 Gb of sequence data and roughly 110 million unique TCR beta sequences from about 179 million T cells. A later analysis re-examined previously published TCR beta repertoires from 610 or so donors and added high-resolution HLA genotyping to investigate patterns of TCR occurrence. Across 398 genotyped donors of the cohort, an average of about 200,000 unique TCR beta nucleotide sequences per donor were sequenced, and around 19% of those sequences were non-productive. Roughly five DR-DQ haplotypes were handled as single units for association and clustering because linkage in the cohort was strong. In a later genetic analysis, genome-wide SNP genotypes for 398 of the 666 donors were used, and that subset was treated as a discovery cohort. The study was designed to test whether signatures of past pathogen exposure could be identified by cataloging public T cell receptors. Among the roughly 400 genotyped donors, roughly 80% belonged to the genetic ancestry cluster associated with self-reported Caucasian donors. In an earlier analysis of more than 550 of the donors, high-throughput TCR beta sequencing was used to judge whether each TCR beta V gene segment behaved as functional or pseudogenic. Alongside the repertoire data, information on donor age, sex, ethnicity and CMV serostatus was compiled. The later analysis used no new phenotypic data to find candidate immune exposures, relying instead on TCR beta sequences and their occurrence across donors. The number of typed donors differed by locus: about 629-640 for A, B, C, DRB1 and DQB1; approximately 540 for DQA1; 606 for DPA1; and around 490 for DPB1. Class I and class II HLA loci were covered by the typing at four-digit resolution. The T cell repertoires of 666 subjects were profiled by immunosequencing and related to cytomegalovirus serostatus. To predict cytomegalovirus infection status, the study brought together high-throughput TCR immunosequencing, statistical association of individual TCRs with disease status, and machine learning. In addition to the first cohort of 650 to 750 subjects, a separate validation cohort of approximately 120 different subjects was used. An early release covering 550 to 700 HLA-typed donors comprised approximately 290 gigabases of sequencing data and tens of millions of unique TCR sequences. All discovery cohort repertoires had been generated using a single sequencing platform. Results the study describes overall, beyond this receptor: Compared with the 666-donor mean, donors in an Asian-associated ancestry cluster had fewer N-insertions in productive TCRs, according to a later genetic analysis. In an earlier analysis of 500 to 650 of the donors, most TCR beta V segments appeared in productive rearrangements about 90% or about 30% of the time, broadly matching IMGT annotations. When HLA alleles, especially DR and DQ, strongly co-occurred, attributing TCR associations to individual alleles was difficult. At a false discovery rate of 0.05, a later analysis linked 16,951 TCR beta sequences to specific HLA alleles. According to a later analysis, most CMV-associated TCR beta chains appeared to be HLA-restricted, and the HLA associations seemed to be driven largely by CMV exposure. In a later genetic analysis, a missense DCLRE1C variant was associated with V-gene and J-gene trimming of TCR beta chains, and the association was replicated in an independent cohort. In both the original and validation cohorts, the classifier was reported to diagnose cytomegalovirus status with high specificity and sensitivity. Sequencing depth was assumed to be roughly uniform across donors in the presence/absence analyses, though that assumption may not hold. Linkage disequilibrium might explain the correlated functional status among segregating V segments, but an unknown experimental factor could not be ruled out. In a later analysis, several top co-occurrence clusters were reported to appear linked to parvovirus B19, influenza, CMV and Epstein-Barr virus. In a later analysis, the rate of TCR association differed among HLA loci, with DRB1 alleles having the most associated TCRs and HLA-C alleles having the fewest. In this cohort, only TCR beta chains were sequenced, and detectable features were limited by the absence of alpha or paired-chain data. A group of highly shared sequence variants was considered likely to be a technical artifact of the sequencing pipeline. Approximately 16 rarely observed V segments, including chromosome 9 orphons, were excluded from the earlier analysis of several hundred of the donors because counts were too low. CMV serostatus was the only immune exposure information available for the cohort. A further reported finding was that TCR beta sequences accurately predicted the HLA-A and HLA-B alleles for most subjects in the first cohort. It was suggested by the authors that the approach could potentially be generalized to other disease states and immunological phenotypes. Three of the identified cytomegalovirus-associated TCR beta chains were confirmed in vitro to be specific for cytomegalovirus antigens. Most TCR sequences were seen in very few donors, while some public TCRs were found in many individuals. A total of fewer than 200 TCR beta chains were listed by the study as associated with cytomegalovirus. HLA typing was unavailable for some donors at each locus, so association tests used only the typed subset. Compared with equally common non-associated chains, HLA-associated TCR beta chains in a later analysis were more clonally expanded and had lower generation probabilities.

The cohort consisted of hundreds of healthy bone marrow donors. All cohort members were sampled while nominally healthy, although unrecorded immune exposures were likely present. The donor was CMV seropositive and was included in the group of 290 or so seropositive cohort members. Every donor gave a peripheral blood sample, and the peripheral blood mononuclear cells from that sample were used for TCR beta sequencing. The Qiagen DNeasy Blood Extraction Kit was used to extract genomic DNA from the blood cell samples. Comment on this clone: What antigen it recognizes has not been identified. There are no base qualities to consult, and no much larger clone falls within one base.

The method behind the library was the immunoSEQ multiplex PCR assay. The multiplex PCR relied on a mix of 60 forward primers for TCR Vbeta segments and 13 reverse primers for TCR Jbeta segments. The CDR3 region of rearranged TCR beta genes was amplified from genomic DNA with a multiplex PCR assay. The amplified TCR beta libraries were sequenced on the Illumina HiSeq System as 87-base-pair reads. The published analysis was carried out like this. Across the roughly 600 repertoires, a later analysis counted tens of millions of unique TCR beta chains, roughly 11 million of which were shared by at least two donors. Raw reads were error-corrected and collapsed into unique sequences with a nearest-neighbor algorithm that merged closely related sequences to remove PCR and sequencing errors. CDR3 sequences were aligned to IMGT reference sequences to assign V, D and J gene segments. For a sequence to be retained, a match of at least six nucleotides was required to both a V gene segment and a J gene segment. Rearrangements were called productive when the CDR3 lacked stop codons and stayed in frame with V and J; all others were non-productive. Following IMGT convention, CDR3 was defined as the stretch from the second conserved V-encoded cysteine to the conserved J-encoded phenylalanine. In an earlier analysis of around 600 of the donors, sequences lacking an unambiguous match to a single V gene segment were excluded. An earlier analysis of a few hundred of the donors called V segments functional above 56.7% productive rearrangements and segregating when the between-donor standard deviation exceeded 5%. A statistical classification framework was developed to diagnose cytomegalovirus status using the catalog of TCR beta chain sequences. In a later analysis, V and J genes were assigned by comparing TCR nucleotide sequences against IMGT/GENE-DB human TR gene sequences. Using the TCRdist pipeline, a later analysis assigned CDR3 sequences along with most-parsimonious VDJ recombination scenarios. In a later analysis, every TCR beta chain was defined by the combination of its CDR3 amino acid sequence and its V-gene family, and reads without a unique V-gene family were dropped. In a later analysis, 450 to 600 highly shared, low-generation-probability nucleotide sequences were removed to address suspected cross-contamination and a sequencing artifact. A later analysis calculated a clonal expansion index for each public chain from normalized within-repertoire ranks of inferred template counts. A later analysis computed generation probabilities with a VDJ recombination model fitted to out-of-frame rearrangements, and checked the results against IGoR. In a later analysis, hypergeometric tests were used to score TCR-TCR, TCR-HLA and TCR-CMV co-occurrence, with a repertoire-size bias correction applied to TCR pairs. In a later analysis, false discovery rates were estimated by permuting HLA or CMV assignments 20 times. In a later analysis, co-occurring TCRs were grouped using DBSCAN, and TCRdist sequence similarity was added for clustering within HLA-allele-positive subsets. Repertoires with fewer than 30,000 or more than 120,000 public chains were left out of co-occurrence clustering, as were five repertoires with anomalous nucleotide sharing. TCRdb took this table from immuneACCESS and kept in-frame rearrangements with V and J called. Such tables lack part of the clones; where checked against another copy, unresolved V genes explain under half of the gap, and the rest is unexplained. V and J calls plus clone size are reproduced from that table; the DNA served to infer D and trimming. The sample table shows 200,000 to 250,000 clones, and about 85% are seen once. The top ten clonotypes cover approximately 10% of the sample.

The receptor's source is a woman in her 50s in good health and CMV-seropositive. Material: PBMCs.

The DNA is TGTGCCAGCAGGGGGTTTGGGACAGGGTCTGGAAACACCATATATTTT. Its translation is CASRGFGTGSGNTIYF. The chain is encoded by TRBV6-4 joined to TRBJ1-3; the central 9 bases match TRBD1. The germline V gene encodes CDR1 MRHNA and CDR2 SNTAGT. At the junction V is shortened by 6 bases and J by 1 base; bases outside the gene matches: 7. The CDR3 goes from the cysteine to the phenylalanine over 16 residues. This entry keeps only the CDR3 DNA: 48 bases, framed from base 1.